The 25 T cell receptor beta chains in this list originate from one sample, sequenced in a study. Some clones are missing from TCRdb's copy, which holds only in-frame ones; the method was immunoSEQ multiplex PCR. The table includes under 55,000 clones, 85% to 95% detected once. Material for sequencing was PBMCs. Receptors originate from a man aged 40-55 years with rheumatoid arthritis.

The chain employs TRBV27 and TRBJ2-7; 10 positions match TRBD1. Germline loops: CDR1 MNHEY, CDR2 SMNVEV (reference sequence). The CDR3 has 13 residues. V gave up 9 bases and J gave up 4 bases; unmatched junction bases: 6. CDR3 sequence: CASRQGAVYEQYF. CDR3 sequence (DNA): TGTGCCAGTAGACAGGGGGCGGTTTACGAGCAGTACTTC.

This clone has just a few counts. This chain connects TRBV18 to TRBJ1-5; the D gene is possibly TRBD1 (6 bases). The CDR3 is made up of 17 amino acids. Germline loops: CDR1 KGHSH, CDR2 LQKENI. V lost 6 bases, J lost 4 bases, and 22 bases lay in between. CDR3 loop: CASSPGQPSGGNQPQHF. For the CDR3, the DNA is TGTGCCAGCTCGCCGGGACAACCCTCGGGGGGTAATCAGCCCCAGCATTTT. The full variable domain, rest sourced from reference TRBV18 and TRBJ1-5, is NAGVMQNPRHLVRRRGQEARLRCSPMKGHSHVYWYRQLPEEGLKFMVYLQKENIIDESGMPKERFSAEFPKEGPSILRIQQVVRGDSAAYFCASSPGQPSGGNQPQHFGDGTRLSIL.

DNA of the CDR3: TGTGCCAGCAGCTTAGAGGAGACTGTGAACACTGAAGCTTTCTTT. It yields the protein CASSLEETVNTEAFF. This rearrangement joins TRBV7-8 to TRBJ1-1; D gene uncertain. Germline lookup yields CDR1 SGHVS and CDR2 FQNEAQ. The CDR3 covers 15 residues. V lost 1 base, J lost 0 bases, and 9 bases lay in between. The variable domain in full, completed from reference TRBV7-8 and TRBJ1-1, reads GAGVSQSPRYKVAKRGQDVALRCDPISGHVSLFWYQQALGQGPEFLTYFQNEAQLDKSGLPSDRFFAERPEGSVSTLKIQRTQQEDSAVYLCASSLEETVNTEAFFGQGTRLTVV.

The CDR3 bases are TGTGCCAGCAGTGAAGAACCGGAGCTAGGGAGCGGTGAGCAGTTCTTC. Translating it yields CASSEEPELGSGEQFF. The chain carries TRBV6-1 and TRBJ2-1, with a weak D call TRBD2 (5 bases). This CDR3 contains 16 residues. CDR1 is MNHNS, CDR2 SASEGT, per germline. V was pared by 1 base and J by 9 bases, with 19 bases between.

V gene TRBV24-1 combines with J gene TRBJ2-1; D may be TRBD2 (5 bases). Germline CDR1 is KGHDR and CDR2 is SFDVKD. Trimming removed 0 bases from V and 6 bases from J, with 14 bases in between. The CDR3 runs to 16 residues. The CDR3 loop reads CATSDLRTREGNEQFF. The CDR3 DNA is TGTGCCACCAGTGATTTGCGCACAAGAGAGGGCAATGAGCAGTTCTTC.

V gene TRBV5-1 combines with J gene TRBJ1-5, with D possibly matching TRBD1 (6 bases). The germline V gene encodes CDR1 SGHRS and CDR2 YFSETQ. V was cut by 0 bases and J by 7 bases, with 11 bases left in between. The CDR3 has 14 amino acids. The CDR3 here is CASSLDRERQPQHF. CDR3 DNA: TGCGCCAGCAGCTTGGACAGGGAGCGACAGCCCCAGCATTTT.

This sequence joins TRBV6-5 and TRBJ1-6; D uncertain. Trimming took off 6 bases at V and 9 bases at J, with 18 bases between the two ends. CDR3 length: 15 amino acids. Germline loops: CDR1 MNHEY, CDR2 SVGAGI. The CDR3 nucleotides are TGTGCCAGCAGACCTGGCCCCGAAGTGGGTTCACCCCTCCACTTT. It encodes CASRPGPEVGSPLHF.

The chain uses TRBV6-6 and TRBJ2-5, with 10 bases fitting TRBD1. J was trimmed by 5 bases and V by 7 bases; bases with no gene match: 13. The CDR3 runs to 16 residues. Germline-derived CDR1 and CDR2 are MNHNY and SVGAGI (reference sequence). The CDR3 region has the DNA TGTGCCAGCAACCCACAGGGACAGGGGAACCGGGAGACCCAGTACTTC. Protein sequence: CASNPQGQGNRETQYF.

This chain links TRBV19 with TRBJ2-5; a possible D gene is TRBD2 (7 bases). This CDR3 has 16 amino acids. Germline CDR1 is LNHDA and CDR2 is SQIVND (reference sequence). The V end was cut by 4 bases, the J end by 5 bases, with 20 bases between. CDR3 in DNA: TGTGCCAGTAGTACCACGCCCGGGGGGCCCAGGGAGACCCAGTACTTC. Amino acids: CASSTTPGGPRETQYF.

This sequence joins TRBV12-3 or TRBV12-4 and TRBJ1-2, with no clear D. Trimming removed 7 bases at V and 8 bases at J, with 11 bases between. The CDR3 runs to 11 residues. This chain's CDR3 is CASNGPRGYTF. CDR3 nucleotide sequence: TGTGCCAGCAACGGACCCCGGGGCTACACCTTC.

The chain joins TRBV7-2 to TRBJ2-7; TRBD1 matches at 9 bases. CDR3 size: 16 residues. Germline V gene lookup returns CDR1 SGHTA and CDR2 FQGNSA. Trimming took 5 bases from V and 2 from J; bases not matched to a gene: 10. CDR3 residues: CASSPQTGTGTYEQYF. The CDR3 DNA is TGTGCCAGCAGCCCGCAGACCGGGACAGGGACCTACGAGCAGTACTTC.

This chain connects TRBV7-2 to TRBJ2-1; TRBD1 agrees at 11 bases. The CDR3 runs to 15 residues. The V and J ends lost 5 bases and 9 bases, in that order; junction bases with no gene match: 9. The germline V gene encodes CDR1 SGHTA and CDR2 FQGNSA. DNA for the CDR3: TGTGCCAGCAGCCTGGGACAGGGGGGCCAGGGTGAGCAGTTCTTC. Translated: CASSLGQGGQGEQFF.

The rearrangement uses TRBV30 and TRBJ1-2; D is possibly TRBD1 (6 bases). The germline V gene has CDR1 GTSNPN and CDR2 SVGIG (reference sequence). The CDR3 covers 16 residues. V lost 2 bases and J 3 bases, leaving 19 bases between the germline ends. As DNA, the CDR3 is TGTGCCTGGAGTTTGTACCGAGGGGGTGGGGACTATGGCTACACCTTC. Translating it yields CAWSLYRGGGDYGYTF.

This clone was found once. This sequence joins TRBV27 and TRBJ2-1, with D possibly called TRBD1 or TRBD2 (5 bases each). Germline values: CDR1 MNHEY, CDR2 SMNVEV (reference sequence). This CDR3 spans 15 amino acids. V shed 9 bases and J shed 4 bases, with 19 bases lying between them. The CDR3 region is CARSEGRRPYNEQFF. In DNA form, the CDR3 reads TGTGCCAGGAGCGAGGGACGGAGACCTTACAATGAGCAGTTCTTC.

This clone was seen just once. This sequence joins TRBV5-1 and TRBJ2-7, with no clear D. This CDR3 is built from 11 residues. Deletions cut 5 bases from V and 3 bases from J, with 6 bases between. The germline V gene has CDR1 SGHRS and CDR2 YFSETQ. Written as DNA, the CDR3 is TGCGCCAGCAGGAACAACTACGAGCAGTACTTC. It specifies CASRNNYEQYF.

The rearrangement joins TRBV7-9 to TRBJ2-7, with no clear D. The V gene lost 2 bases and the J gene lost 5 bases, with 7 bases spanning the gap. CDR3 length equals 12 residues. CDR1 and CDR2 from the germline V gene are SEHNR and FQNEAQ (reference sequence). The CDR3 spells CASSLRNHEQYF. CDR3 sequence (DNA): TGTGCCAGCAGCTTAAGGAACCACGAGCAGTACTTC.

V and J are TRBV5-4 and TRBJ2-3; 9 positions agree with TRBD2. V lost 1 base to trimming and J lost 2 bases; unmatched junction nucleotides: 5. Germline V CDR1 and CDR2: SGHNT, YYREEE (reference sequence). This CDR3 is 16 amino acids long. The chain's CDR3 is CASSLIAGGVTDTQYF. The CDR3 nucleotides are TGTGCCAGCAGCTTGATTGCGGGGGGGGTCACAGATACGCAGTATTTT.

The chain links TRBV5-6 to TRBJ1-5; no clear D gene. Germline CDR1 reads SGHDT; CDR2 reads YYEEEE. V dropped 3 bases and J dropped 6 bases, with 13 bases sitting between them. The CDR3 totals 14 residues. CDR3 sequence: CASSWGRGSQPQHF. CDR3 sequence (DNA): TGTGCCAGCAGCTGGGGTCGGGGAAGTCAGCCCCAGCATTTT.

The rearrangement uses TRBV4-1 and TRBJ2-6; D ambiguous. Germline loops: CDR1 MGHRA, CDR2 YSYEKL. V was trimmed by 0 bases and J by 0 bases, leaving 9 bases between them. This CDR3 is built from 17 residues. The CDR3 is CASSQDRSFSGANVLTF. For the CDR3, the DNA is TGCGCCAGCAGCCAAGATCGAAGCTTCTCTGGGGCCAACGTCCTGACTTTC.

This chain connects TRBV7-2 to TRBJ2-7, with a weak D call TRBD2 (7 bases). The CDR3 runs 16 residues. V was clipped by 5 bases and J by 4 bases, with 21 bases between them. Germline V gene sequence: CDR1 SGHTA, CDR2 FQGNSA. CDR3 loop: CASSPRPPGGFYEQYF. As DNA, the CDR3 is TGTGCCAGCAGCCCCCGCCCCCCGGGGGGCTTTTACGAGCAGTACTTC.

The chain links TRBV5-8 to TRBJ1-5, with D perhaps TRBD1 (5 bases). With 5 bases removed from V and 3 bases from J, the gap between germline ends came to 12 bases. Per germline, CDR1 SGHTS and CDR2 YDEGEE. CDR3 length: 14 residues. CDR3 sequence reads: CASRGFGANQPQHF. The CDR3, as DNA: TGTGCCAGCAGGGGTTTTGGGGCCAATCAGCCCCAGCATTTT.

The chain uses TRBV9 and TRBJ2-7; D not resolved. The V end was cut by 2 bases, the J end by 3 bases, with 15 bases between. Per the germline V gene, CDR1 is SGDLS and CDR2 is YYNGEE. This CDR3 contains 15 residues. CDR3 nucleotide sequence: TGTGCCAGCAGCGTTGGTGCCATAGCCCTCTACGAGCAGTACTTC. It translates to CASSVGAIALYEQYF.

The chain joins TRBV7-9 to TRBJ1-2; D perhaps matches TRBD1 (5 bases). The CDR3 is 16 amino acids. Germline CDR1 is SEHNR and CDR2 is FQNEAQ (reference sequence). Trimming took 1 base from V and 6 from J, leaving 18 bases between them. The CDR3: CASSLVSDGGANGYTF. The CDR3, as DNA: TGTGCCAGCAGCTTAGTGTCGGATGGAGGGGCCAATGGCTACACCTTC.

This rearrangement joins TRBV6-5 to TRBJ1-1, with 7 bases that match TRBD1. This CDR3 spans 15 amino acids. Germline V lookup: CDR1 MNHEY, CDR2 SVGAGI. V gave up 2 bases and J gave up 5 bases; unmatched junction bases: 8. CDR3 residues: CASSYGRGIRTEAFF. The CDR3 region has the DNA TGTGCCAGCAGTTACGGCAGGGGGATAAGGACTGAAGCTTTCTTT.

In its sample, this clone was seen a few times. This sequence joins TRBV7-3 and TRBJ2-7; D call uncertain. V lost 1 base and J lost 5, with 9 bases in between. Germline V gene data show CDR1 as SGHTA and CDR2 as FQGTGA. The CDR3 consists of 13 residues. This chain's CDR3 is CASSLIAANEQYF. The DNA of the CDR3 is TGTGCCAGCAGCTTAATTGCAGCTAACGAGCAGTACTTC. Full variable domain (rest looked up from reference TRBV7-3 and TRBJ2-7): GAGVSQTPSNKVTEKGKYVELRCDPISGHTALYWYRQSLGQGPEFLIYFQGTGAADDSGLPNDRFFAVRPEGSVSTLKIQRTERGDSAVYLCASSLIAANEQYFGPGTRLTVT.